The 29 T cell receptor beta chains presented below share a single source sample, sequenced in a study of T-cell reconstitution after alpha-beta-depleted transplantation in children. Unique molecular identifiers tagged the TCRbeta library. One entry per CDR3 protein, called by TCRdb with MiXCR from the PCR reads. The sample has some 640,000 distinct CDR3 sequences, about 15% seen once. Here the sequenced sample was PBMCs from the stem cell graft donor, taken from the stem cell graft. Receptors originate from a human donor who donated a stem cell graft to a child with acute myeloid leukemia.

The V and J genes are TRBV15 and TRBJ1-5, with D uncertain. Trimming cost V 5 bases and J 0 bases, with 11 bases left between them. Germline lookup yields CDR1 LNHNV and CDR2 YYDKDF (reference sequence). There are 15 residues in the CDR3. The CDR3 DNA reads as TGTGCCACCAGCGTGGACGGAAATAGCAATCAGCCCCAGCATTTT. Protein: CATSVDGNSNQPQHF.

This clonotype was observed many times. CDR3: CSGGLAGGETQYF. CDR3 nucleotides: TGCAGTGGTGGGCTAGCGGGGGGGGAGACCCAGTACTTC. The V call is TRBV20-1, the J call TRBJ2-5; 12 bases match TRBD2. The V and J ends lost 7 bases and 5 bases, in that order; junction bases with no gene match: 5. The germline gives CDR1 DFQATT, CDR2 SNEGSKA (reference sequence). The CDR3 is 13 amino acids.

The rearrangement uses TRBV27 and TRBJ2-5; no clear D. The germline CDR1 and CDR2 sequences are MNHEY and SMNVEV (reference sequence). This CDR3 has 14 residues. Trimming took 0 bases from V and 5 from J, leaving 10 bases between them. In DNA form, the CDR3 reads TGTGCCAGCAGTTTATCTTTTAGTAGCGAGACCCAGTACTTC. The encoded protein is CASSLSFSSETQYF.

The rearrangement links TRBV20-1 to TRBJ2-4, with a tentative D call TRBD2 (5 bases). The V gene lost 0 bases and the J gene lost 0 bases, with 12 bases spanning the gap. The CDR3 is 16 residues long. CDR1 is DFQATT and CDR2 is SNEGSKA in the germline V gene (reference sequence). For the CDR3, the DNA is TGCAGTGCTAGAGATGGGGAGAGGCTAGCCAAAAACATTCAGTACTTC. Its translation is CSARDGERLAKNIQYF.

This chain uses TRBV11-2 with TRBJ2-1; 9 bases are shared with TRBD2. Germline CDR1 reads SGHAT; CDR2 reads FQNNGV. Losses at the gene ends were 1 base for V and 7 bases for J; bases not matched to a gene: 5. This CDR3 comprises 15 residues. The CDR3, as DNA: TGTGCCAGCAGCTTAGGGGCGGGGGGGTTTAATGAGCAGTTCTTC. Protein: CASSLGAGGFNEQFF.

The chain has TRBV25-1 and TRBJ2-7; D may be TRBD1 (6 bases). Trimming shortened V by 1 base and J by 5 bases, and 9 bases separated the two germline ends. This CDR3 is built from 13 residues. Looked up from germline, CDR1 is MGHDK and CDR2 is SYGVNS. CDR3 sequence reads: CASSELGADEQYF. The CDR3 DNA reads TGTGCCAGCAGTGAATTGGGGGCGGACGAGCAGTACTTC.

This chain uses TRBV24-1 with TRBJ2-1, with TRBD1 matching 8 bases. The CDR3 contains 15 residues. Looked up from germline, CDR1 is KGHDR and CDR2 is SFDVKD. Unmatched junction bases numbered 3, after V lost 0 bases and J lost 6 bases. In DNA form, the CDR3 reads TGTGCCACCAGTGATTTGAGGGACAGGAGCAATGAGCAGTTCTTC. The encoded protein is CATSDLRDRSNEQFF.

This clonotype has a single count. Since a much larger clone is just one base distant, this may be a read error. The chain has TRBV12-3 or TRBV12-4 and TRBJ1-4; the D is unclear. CDR3 length: 11 amino acids. V dropped 4 bases and J dropped 15 bases, with 12 bases sitting between them. The CDR3 bases are TGTGCCAGCAGTTCTACATCTCGTGTGTTTTTT. This codes for CASSSTSRVFF.

This clonotype showed up just a few times. The chain employs TRBV7-6 and TRBJ1-6; D gene uncertain. V lost 1 base and J 9 bases, leaving 10 bases between the germline ends. Germline V gene sequence: CDR1 SGHVS, CDR2 FNYEAQ. The CDR3 is made up of 14 amino acids. CDR3 coding DNA: TGTGCCAGCAGCTTAGGACCGTCGGGTTCACCCCTCCACTTT. Translating it yields CASSLGPSGSPLHF.

This clonotype was counted many times. V and J are TRBV12-3 or TRBV12-4 and TRBJ1-1; the D is unclear. Trimming shortened V by 8 bases and J by 2 bases, and 15 bases separated the two germline ends. The CDR3 extends over 14 amino acids. The DNA for the CDR3 is TGTGCCAGCGATGGAAGGGCCAGAAACACTGAAGCTTTCTTT. Translating gives CASDGRARNTEAFF.

This clonotype showed up many times. The chain joins TRBV29-1 to TRBJ2-2; 8 bases fit TRBD1. The germline CDR1 and CDR2 sequences are SQVTM and ANQGSEA. The CDR3 runs 14 residues. With 5 bases clipped from V and 7 bases from J, the junction kept 9 bases outside the gene matches. In nucleotides, the CDR3 is TGCAGCGTTTCGACAGGGGAGGAGGTCGGGGAGCTGTTTTTT. It encodes CSVSTGEEVGELFF.

The sample holds a few counts of this clonotype. In nucleotides, the CDR3 is TGTGCCAGCAGTCTGGTAGGGTTGTCCGCCTACGAGCAGTACTTC. Translated: CASSLVGLSAYEQYF. The chain carries TRBV12-3 or TRBV12-4 and TRBJ2-7, with D hard to call. V shed 5 bases and J shed 2 bases, with 16 bases lying between them. This CDR3 has 15 residues.

On this clonotype: Possible read error: a much larger clone is one base away. This chain connects TRBV5-1 to TRBJ2-7; the D gene is possibly TRBD1 (5 bases). This CDR3 spans 11 amino acids. In germline, CDR1 is SGHRS, CDR2 YFSETQ. V lost 5 bases to trimming and J lost 7 bases, with 10 bases between them. The CDR3 sequence is CASRTEREQYF. DNA for the CDR3: TGCGCCAGCAGGACAGAGAGGGAGCAGTACTTC.

This clonotype was found a few times. The V gene is TRBV27, the J gene TRBJ2-7, with D perhaps being TRBD1 or TRBD2 (6 bases each). The germline V gene has CDR1 MNHEY and CDR2 SMNVEV (reference sequence). V shed 4 bases and J shed 7 bases, with 11 bases lying between them. This CDR3 has 12 amino acids. CDR3 DNA: TGTGCCAGCAGTTCGGGGGCGGGTGAGCAGTACTTC. It yields the protein CASSSGAGEQYF.

The sample holds many counts of this clonotype. The V call is TRBV20-1, the J call TRBJ1-4; no clear D. The V gene's germline CDR1 is DFQATT and CDR2 SNEGSKA (reference sequence). This CDR3 spans 11 amino acids. Trimming removed 5 bases from V and 7 bases from J, with 8 bases in between. The CDR3 sequence: CSAVVGEKLFF. In DNA, the CDR3 is TGCAGTGCTGTGGTGGGTGAAAAACTGTTTTTT.

Here the CDR3 reads CASSLTGQGGQPQHF. As DNA, the CDR3 is TGTGCCAGCAGCTTAACGGGACAGGGAGGTCAGCCCCAGCATTTT. The V call is TRBV7-3, the J call TRBJ1-5; 9 bases align to TRBD1. CDR3 length: 15 residues. CDR1 and CDR2 (germline): SGHTA, FQGTGA. V gave up 0 bases and J gave up 6 bases; unmatched junction bases: 3.

The chain joins TRBV5-1 to TRBJ2-7; perhaps TRBD2 as D (5 bases). This CDR3 has 13 amino acids. Looked up from germline, CDR1 is SGHRS and CDR2 is YFSETQ. The germline V and J ends were trimmed by 3 bases and 2 bases, with 9 bases remaining between them. CDR3 residues: CASSSTGTYEQYF. Here the CDR3 DNA reads TGCGCCAGCAGCTCAACCGGGACCTACGAGCAGTACTTC. Full variable domain (outside the CDR3, taken from reference TRBV5-1 and TRBJ2-7): KAGVTQTPRYLIKTRGQQVTLSCSPISGHRSVSWYQQTPGQGLQFLFEYFSETQRNKGNFPGRFSGRQFSNSRSEMNVSTLELGDSALYLCASSSTGTYEQYFGPGTRLTVT.

This clonotype was seen at least ten times. This chain joins TRBV6-1 and TRBJ2-7; a weak D match, TRBD1 (6 bases). CDR1 is MNHNS, CDR2 SASEGT, per germline. The CDR3 spans 13 residues. Between the trimmed V and J ends, which lost 7 bases and 1 base, there was a span of 11 bases. The CDR3 region is CASTPTGSYEQYF. The CDR3 region has the DNA TGTGCCAGCACCCCGACAGGATCCTACGAGCAGTACTTC.

A remark on this clonotype: Given a much more abundant clone one base away, this may be a read error. In this CDR3 the conserved last residue, phenylalanine or tryptophan, is missing, so a read error is likely. The chain joins TRBV29-1 to TRBJ1-2; the D gene is possibly TRBD1 (5 bases). The CDR3 length is 12 residues. Per germline, CDR1 SQVTM and CDR2 ANQGSEA. V lost 7 bases and J 6 bases, leaving 15 bases between the germline ends. The CDR3 spells CSAWGLEDGYTS. CDR3 DNA: TGCAGCGCCTGGGGCTTGGAGGATGGCTACACCTCC.

The chain uses TRBV13 and TRBJ1-1; 7 nucleotides line up with TRBD1. Germline CDR1 and CDR2: PRHDT and FYEKMQ (reference sequence). V shed 6 bases, J shed 2 bases, and the junction held 9 bases outside the gene matches. The CDR3 contains 15 residues. The CDR3 sequence is CASRNPRQGNTEAFF. The CDR3 DNA is TGTGCCAGCAGAAATCCGAGACAGGGCAACACTGAAGCTTTCTTT.

In the case of this clonotype: One junction end does not reproduce the germline sequence, and a read error may be involved. The chain joins TRBV12-3 or TRBV12-4 to TRBJ1-1; the D gene is possibly TRBD1 (5 bases). The CDR3 is made up of 13 amino acids. The CDR3 DNA reads TGTCCCAGCAGTTTAAAGGGGTGGACTGAAGCTTTCTTT. Translation: CPSSLKGWTEAFF.

This chain uses TRBV6-2 or TRBV6-3 with TRBJ1-2; D possibly corresponds to TRBD1 (5 bases). CDR1 is MNHEY, CDR2 SVGEGT, per germline. This CDR3 is 14 amino acids long. Trimming pared 7 bases from V and 7 bases from J, leaving 19 bases between. CDR3 coding DNA: TGTGCCAGCAATACACCGGGACGGCGGGGTGGCTACACCTTC. Translating it yields CASNTPGRRGGYTF.

Points on this clonotype: This may be a read error, as it is one base from a much larger clone. The rearrangement links TRBV20-1 to TRBJ2-5; D possibly corresponds to TRBD2 (7 bases). CDR1 and CDR2 (germline): DFQATT, SNEGSKA (reference sequence). The CDR3 runs to 16 residues. CDR3: CCVPGGGQLRTETQYF. Here the CDR3 DNA reads TGCTGTGTTCCGGGGGGCGGTCAGTTGAGGACGGAGACCCAGTACTTC.

This clonotype was recorded a few times. V usage is TRBV15 and J usage is TRBJ1-5; D possibly corresponds to TRBD1 (6 bases). CDR3 length equals 16 residues. V was shortened by 0 bases and J by 6 bases, with 15 bases between the two germline ends. Germline lookup yields CDR1 LNHNV and CDR2 YYDKDF (reference sequence). CDR3 coding DNA: TGTGCCACCAGCAGAGATTCGTGGGGGCGAGGTCAGCCCCAGCATTTT. The encoded protein is CATSRDSWGRGQPQHF.

This clonotype has a handful of counts. The V call is TRBV15, the J call TRBJ2-1; D may be TRBD1 or TRBD2 (5 bases each). Trimming cost V 0 bases and J 8 bases, with 14 bases left between them. The CDR3 is 15 amino acids. Germline V gene sequence: CDR1 LNHNV, CDR2 YYDKDF (reference sequence). CDR3 protein: CATSRDGAGEDEQFF. DNA for the CDR3: TGTGCCACCAGCAGAGACGGGGCCGGAGAGGATGAGCAGTTCTTC. Using reference TRBV15 and TRBJ2-1 for the parts outside the CDR3, the full variable domain is DAMVIQNPRYQVTQFGKPVTLSCSQTLNHNVMYWYQQKSSQAPKLLFHYYDKDFNNEADTPDNFQSRRPNTSFCFLDIRSPGLGDTAMYLCATSRDGAGEDEQFFGPGTRLTVL.

This clonotype appeared many times. This rearrangement joins TRBV12-3 or TRBV12-4 to TRBJ2-5; D gene unclear. The CDR3 length is 14 residues. The germline V and J ends were trimmed by 6 bases and 2 bases, with 13 bases remaining between them. CDR3 region: CASSPPVPQETQYF. The CDR3, as DNA: TGTGCCAGCAGCCCCCCGGTCCCTCAAGAGACCCAGTACTTC.

The chain employs TRBV20-1 and TRBJ1-1, with D possibly matching TRBD1 (5 bases). The germline CDR1 and CDR2 sequences are DFQATT and SNEGSKA (reference sequence). CDR3 length: 16 amino acids. V gave up 0 bases and J gave up 0 bases, with 14 bases separating them. The CDR3 region has the DNA TGCAGTGCTAGAGATTCCGAGGGGATTCTGAACACTGAAGCTTTCTTT. Protein: CSARDSEGILNTEAFF.

This clonotype appeared a few times. V and J are TRBV19 and TRBJ1-2; D unresolved. The CDR3 has 15 residues. Trimming removed 5 bases from V and 6 bases from J, with 19 bases in between. The germline V gene has CDR1 LNHDA and CDR2 SQIVND (reference sequence). The CDR3 sequence is CASSAPSVRRDGYTF. The CDR3, as DNA: TGTGCCAGTAGTGCCCCGAGTGTGCGGAGAGATGGCTACACCTTC.

This clonotype came up many times. CDR3 amino acids: CSTDGEKAGELFF. CDR3 DNA: TGCAGTACAGACGGGGAGAAAGCCGGGGAGCTGTTTTTT. The chain couples TRBV20-1 to TRBJ2-2; D perhaps matches TRBD2 (5 bases). The length of the CDR3 is 13 residues. Trimming removed 8 bases at V and 6 bases at J, with 16 bases between. Per germline, CDR1 DFQATT and CDR2 SNEGSKA (reference sequence).